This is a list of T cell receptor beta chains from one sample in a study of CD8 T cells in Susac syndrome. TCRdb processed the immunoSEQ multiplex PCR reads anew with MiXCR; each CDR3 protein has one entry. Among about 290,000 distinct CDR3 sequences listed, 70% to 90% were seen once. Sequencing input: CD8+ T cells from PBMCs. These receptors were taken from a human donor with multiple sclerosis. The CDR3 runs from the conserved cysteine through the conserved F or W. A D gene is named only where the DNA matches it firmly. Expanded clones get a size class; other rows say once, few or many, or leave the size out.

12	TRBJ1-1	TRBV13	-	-	TGTGCCAGCAGCGCCCAGGACACTGAAGCTTTCTTT	CASSAQDTEAFF
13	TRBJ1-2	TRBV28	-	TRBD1	TGTGCCAGCAGACAGGGGGAGTTCTATGGCTACACCTTC	CASRQGEFYGYTF
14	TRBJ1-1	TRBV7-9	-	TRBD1	TGTGCCAGCATCCTTGACAGGGGGAACACTGAAGCTTTCTTT	CASILDRGNTEAFF
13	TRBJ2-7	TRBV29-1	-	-	TGCAGCGCCCGAGGAGGAGCTTTCATCGAGCAGTACTTC	CSARGGAFIEQYF
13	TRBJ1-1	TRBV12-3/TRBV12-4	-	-	TGTGCCAGCAGTACCAGGGGCAGCACTGAAGCTTTCTTT	CASSTRGSTEAFF
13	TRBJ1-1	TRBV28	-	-	TGTGCCAGCAGTTTAGGACAGAGCCGTGAAGCTTTCTTT	CASSLGQSREAFF
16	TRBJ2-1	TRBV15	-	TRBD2	TGTGCCACCAGCAGCTGGCGGGAGAGCTCCTACAATGAGCAGTTCTTC	CATSSWRESSYNEQFF
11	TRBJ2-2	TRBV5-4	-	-	TGTGCCAGCAGCCGGTCCGGGGAGCTGTTTTTT	CASSRSGELFF
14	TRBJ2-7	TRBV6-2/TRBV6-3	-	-	TGTGCCAGCAGTTCTTTTCTAGCGAACTACGAGCAGTACTTC	CASSSFLANYEQYF
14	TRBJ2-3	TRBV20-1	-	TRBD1	TGCAGTGCTGTCCCGGACAGGGGTGTAGATACGCAGTATTTT	CSAVPDRGVDTQYF
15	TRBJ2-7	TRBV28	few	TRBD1	TGTGCCAGCAGTTTAGGTCTGGGACAGACCTACGAGCAGTACTTC	CASSLGLGQTYEQYF
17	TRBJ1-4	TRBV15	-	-	TGTGCCACCAGCGGTCGGGTCCGGGAGAACGCCCGTGAAAAACTGTTTTTT	CATSGRVRENAREKLFF
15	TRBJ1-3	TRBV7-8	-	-	TGTGCCAGCAGCTCCGGGGTGGCCCCTGGAAACACCATATATTTT	CASSSGVAPGNTIYF
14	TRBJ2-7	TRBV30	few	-	TGTGCCTGGAGTGTAAAGCTGAAGAGCTACGAGCAGTACTTC	CAWSVKLKSYEQYF
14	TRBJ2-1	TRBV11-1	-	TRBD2	TGTGCCAGCAGCGCGCGGGAGGACTACAATGAGCAGTTCTTC	CASSAREDYNEQFF
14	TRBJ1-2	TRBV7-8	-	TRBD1	TGTGCCAGCAGCTTATGGGTGACAGGGGGGCGCTACACCTTC	CASSLWVTGGRYTF
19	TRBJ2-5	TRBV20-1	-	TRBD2	TGCAGTGCTAGGTCCGGACTAGCGGGAGGGTGGCTCCCCCAAGAGACCCAGTACTTC	CSARSGLAGGWLPQETQYF
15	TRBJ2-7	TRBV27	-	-	TGTGCCAGCAGTTTATTCGGCGCCTCTTCCTACGAGCAGTACTTC	CASSLFGASSYEQYF
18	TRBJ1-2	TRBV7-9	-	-	TGTGCCAGCAGCTTAGTTGGTCAGGGTCTAGTTCTTAACTATGGCTACACCTTC	CASSLVGQGLVLNYGYTF
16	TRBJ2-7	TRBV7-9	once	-	TGTGCCAGCAGCCTAGGGGGGACTGTACGGGCCTACGAGCAGTACTTC	CASSLGGTVRAYEQYF
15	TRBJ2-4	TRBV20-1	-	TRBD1	TGCAGTGCTAGAGAGATCGGACAGGGGAAAAACATTCAGTACTTC	CSAREIGQGKNIQYF
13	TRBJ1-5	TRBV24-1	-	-	TGTGCCACCAGTGAGAGACCCAATCAGCCCCAGCATTTT	CATSERPNQPQHF
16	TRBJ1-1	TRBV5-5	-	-	TGTGCCAGCAGCTCCCTCGGGGGGACGTTAGGCACTGAAGCTTTCTTT	CASSSLGGTLGTEAFF
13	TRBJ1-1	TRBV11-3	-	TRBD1	TGTGCCAGCAGCATTCAGGGGGCCACTGAAGCTTTCTTT	CASSIQGATEAFF
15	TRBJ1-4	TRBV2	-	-	TGTGCCAGCAACCGGGGGAGGGCGACTAATGAAAAACTGTTTTTT	CASNRGRATNEKLFF
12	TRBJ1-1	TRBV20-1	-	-	TGCAGTGCTAGTGGGATGAACACTGAAGCTTTCTTT	CSASGMNTEAFF
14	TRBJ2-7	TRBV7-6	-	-	TGTGCCAGCACCCAAGGCACAGAGTCCTACGAGCAGTACTTC	CASTQGTESYEQYF
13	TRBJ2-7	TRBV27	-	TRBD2	TGTGCCAGCAGCCCGGGACTAGTGGGGGAGCAGTACTTC	CASSPGLVGEQYF
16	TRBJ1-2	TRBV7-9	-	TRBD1	TGTGCCAGCATTGTTCAGCGACAGGGAACTAACTATGGCTACACCTTC	CASIVQRQGTNYGYTF
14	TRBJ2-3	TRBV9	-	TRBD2	TGTGCCAGCAGCGTTAGCGGGAGCGGAGATACGCAGTATTTT	CASSVSGSGDTQYF
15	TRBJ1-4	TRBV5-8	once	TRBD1	TGTGCCAGCACCCACCGGGACAGCTTTAATGAAAAACTGTTTTTT	CASTHRDSFNEKLFF
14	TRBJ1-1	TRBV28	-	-	TGTGCCAGCAGCCTAGAGGCGGGGAACACTGAAGCTTTCTTT	CASSLEAGNTEAFF
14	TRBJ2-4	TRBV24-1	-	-	TGTGCCACCAGTGATGGCCCGGGCCGGGGCATTCAGTACTTC	CATSDGPGRGIQYF
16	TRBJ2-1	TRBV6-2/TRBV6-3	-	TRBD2	TGTGCCAGCAGTTACCAAACGGGAGGGCCGCACAATGAGCAGTTCTTC	CASSYQTGGPHNEQFF
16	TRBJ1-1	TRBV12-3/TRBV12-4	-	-	TGTGCCAGCAGTTTTCTGGGGGCGCTCGGGGGGGTTGAAGCTTTCTTT	CASSFLGALGGVEAFF
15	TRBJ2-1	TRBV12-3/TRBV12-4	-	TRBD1	TGTGCCAGCAGTTTAGCCCGGACAGGGTGGGATGAGCAGTTCTTC	CASSLARTGWDEQFF
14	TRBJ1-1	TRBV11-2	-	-	TGTGCCAGCAGCTTGCGGGGGTTGCACACTGAAGCTTTCTTT	CASSLRGLHTEAFF
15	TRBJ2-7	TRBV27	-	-	TGTGCCAGCAGTCTACAGGGCCAGCGATACTACGAGCAGTACTTC	CASSLQGQRYYEQYF
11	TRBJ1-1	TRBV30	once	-	TGTGCCTGGGAGATGAACACTGAAGCTTTCTTT	CAWEMNTEAFF
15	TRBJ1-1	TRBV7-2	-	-	TGTGCCAGCAGCGACCCCCCCGATTTGAACACTGAAGCTTTCTTT	CASSDPPDLNTEAFF
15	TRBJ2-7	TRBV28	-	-	TGTGCCAGCAGTTTCGGCCGGAATGCGATCTACGAGCAGTACTTC	CASSFGRNAIYEQYF
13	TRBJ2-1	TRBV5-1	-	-	TGCGCCAGCCAACTATACGGAGGCAATGAGCAGTTCTTC	CASQLYGGNEQFF
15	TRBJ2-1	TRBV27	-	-	TGTGCCAGCAGTCAAAGCCCCCTATTTGGGGATGAGCAGTTCTTC	CASSQSPLFGDEQFF
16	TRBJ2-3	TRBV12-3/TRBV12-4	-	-	TGTGCTATCAGCCCCAGGACGGCCGAAAGCACAGATACGCAGTATTTT	CAISPRTAESTDTQYF
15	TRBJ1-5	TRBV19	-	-	TGTGCCAGTAGTATAGTTCAGGATAGCAATCAGCCCCAGCATTTT	CASSIVQDSNQPQHF